These T cell receptor beta chains were read from a single sample in a study of blood T cell repertoires in COVID-19. Measured with immunoSEQ multiplex PCR; TCRdb has only the in-frame clones, and not every one. This repertoire shows 180,000 or so clones, under 85% found once; its top ten account for 9.8%. The sequenced sample was peripheral blood. These receptors all come from a woman at least 80 years old with acute or convalescent COVID-19. Both conserved end residues are trimmed from each CDR3.

TRBJ2-7	TRBV21-1	ASSKEVAGNGGEQY
TRBJ1-3	TRBV7-2	ASSWQGAGNTIY
TRBJ1-1	TRBV6-5	ASSYQGNTEAF
TRBJ2-2	TRBV24-1	ATSDASGTNTGELF
TRBJ2-1	TRBV5-1	ASSFLAVSSYNEQF
TRBJ2-5	TRBV5-6	ASRPTSGEYQETQY
TRBJ2-1	TRBV5-1	ASSLGEGGPYNEQF
TRBJ1-1	TRBV9	ASSRGTGGLNTEAF
TRBJ2-3	TRBV27	ASSGTSGWFGDTQY
TRBJ1-6	TRBV4-3	ASSQDWGGYSYNSPLH
TRBJ1-5	TRBV5-1	ASSPTGQGSNQPQH
TRBJ1-5	TRBV10-3	AISGTGGGNQPQH
TRBJ2-5	TRBV5-8	ASSLGRSKGQRETQY
TRBJ1-4	TRBV19	ATLDQGRGNEKLF
TRBJ1-1	TRBV3-1/TRBV3-2	ASSQGAANTEAF
TRBJ1-6	TRBV4-1	ASSQDASGGGYSPLH